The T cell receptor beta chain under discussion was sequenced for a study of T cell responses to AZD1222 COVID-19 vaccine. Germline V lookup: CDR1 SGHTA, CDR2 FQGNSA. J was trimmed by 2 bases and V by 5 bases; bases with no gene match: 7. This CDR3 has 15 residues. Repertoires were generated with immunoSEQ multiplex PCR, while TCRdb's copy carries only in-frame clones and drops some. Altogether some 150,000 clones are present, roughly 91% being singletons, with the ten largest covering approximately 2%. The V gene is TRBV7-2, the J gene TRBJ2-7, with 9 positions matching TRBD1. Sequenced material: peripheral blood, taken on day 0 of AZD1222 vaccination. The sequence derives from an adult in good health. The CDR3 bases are TGTGCCAGCAGCCTACAGGGGGCGCAGCCCTACGAGCAGTACTTC. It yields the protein CASSLQGAQPYEQYF.